What follows is one TCR beta chain and its context. What it recognizes is unknown. The data belong to a study of T cells after yellow fever vaccination. Whole-study context: Libraries from low-cell-number fractions were prepared with the SMART-Seq v4 Ultra Low Input RNA kit. General observations from the study: Highly abundant clonotypes carried over from the bulk population could end up in FACS-sorted repertoires as contaminants. Most clones from primary vaccination resurfaced after the booster (approximately 95% CD4, less than 90% CD8).

UMIs were added to TCR cDNA along with a universal primer site when it was made by 5'RACE template switching. TCRdb fed the 5' RACE reads into MiXCR, producing one record per CDR3 protein. The sample holds hundreds of thousands of distinct CDR3 sequences, around 3.6% seen once. The origin of this receptor is a man younger than 35 who received the YFV17D yellow fever vaccine. The sample here was PBMCs, taken on the day of the yellow fever booster vaccination.

CDR3 amino acids: CASSSRQALFYGYTF. The CDR3 nucleotides are TGTGCCAGCAGTTCACGACAGGCTCTGTTCTATGGCTACACCTTC. This rearrangement joins TRBV6-2 or TRBV6-3 to TRBJ1-2, with TRBD1 as a possible D gene (6 bases). Germline assignment: CDR1 MNHEY and CDR2 SVGEGT. V lost 4 bases and J lost 4, with 16 bases in between. The CDR3 has 15 amino acids.